This paragraph reports one TCR beta chain. Antigen unknown. The assay was immunoSEQ multiplex PCR, and TCRdb's table has in-frame clones only and misses some. Of more than 80,000 clones in the sample, roughly 88% were seen once. CDR1 and CDR2 from the germline V gene are LGHDT and YNNKEL (reference sequence). CDR3 length equals 18 residues. V lost 1 base, J lost 0 bases, and 16 bases lay in between. This entry is derived from a study of T cell responses to AZD1222 COVID-19 vaccine. Study-wide points: As reported, nearly half of all spike-specific TCRs target variant regions that are unmutated. Only after the peak T cell response were repertoires sampled. Donors in the cohort were predominantly white British and more often female, and clonal diversity was possibly underestimated.

The TCR originated in an adult in good health. J is TRBJ2-4 and V is TRBV3-1 (or the pseudogene TRBV3-2), with D possibly TRBD1 on 5 matching bases. The material was peripheral blood, obtained on day 0 of AZD1222 vaccination. CDR3 DNA sequence: TGTGCCAGCAGCCAAGCGAACCCCCAGGGCGTAGCCAAAAACATTCAGTACTTC. This encodes CASSQANPQGVAKNIQYF.